A selection of T cell receptor beta chains follows, all from one sample in a study of shared clonotypes between healthy human individuals. Measured with immunoSEQ multiplex PCR; TCRdb has only the in-frame clones, and not every one. The sample comprises 2,100,000 or so clones, roughly 95% of which are singletons, and around 0.13% rests with the top ten. The sample comprised naive CD4+ T cells sorted from blood. Receptor source: a man younger than 30 in good health. The CDR3 runs from the conserved cysteine through the conserved F or W. The D gene is left open where the match is weak. Some rows mark clone size as missing; the rest say once, few, many or name a class of expanded clone.

TRBV30	TRBD2	.	TRBJ2-5	TGTGCCTGGAGCCATCGGAGGACTAGCGGGACCCAAGAGACCCAGTACTTC	CAWSHRRTSGTQETQYF
TRBV6-5	.	.	TRBJ1-5	TGTGCCAGCAGTTACTCACCGGGACAGCCCCAGCATTTT	CASSYSPGQPQHF
TRBV7-2	.	.	TRBJ2-1	TGTGCCAGCAGCTTAGAAGGGTTCTACAATGAGCAGTTCTTC	CASSLEGFYNEQFF
TRBV11-2	.	.	TRBJ1-1	TGTGCCAGCAGCTTAGGCAGCGGAGTCACTGAAGCTTTCTTT	CASSLGSGVTEAFF
TRBV6-1	TRBD1	once	TRBJ1-2	TGTGCCAGCAGTGAATATAGGACAGGGCATGTCGCCGGTGATGGCTACACCTTC	CASSEYRTGHVAGDGYTF
TRBV7-2	TRBD1	.	TRBJ1-2	TGTGCCAGCAGCCTAACAGGGGGCCGTGGCTACACCTTC	CASSLTGGRGYTF
TRBV27	.	.	TRBJ1-2	TGTGCCAGCAGTCCCCGTGGCCCATATGGCTACACCTTC	CASSPRGPYGYTF
TRBV7-6	TRBD1	.	TRBJ2-7	TGTGCCAGCAGCGCCGGGACAGGGGGCGAGCAGTACTTC	CASSAGTGGEQYF
TRBV5-3	.	.	TRBJ1-2	TGTGCCAGAAGCTCATTTAGTGGCTACACCTTC	CARSSFSGYTF
TRBV25-1	.	.	TRBJ1-3	TGTGCCAGCATGCGCGGACAGGGAAACACCATATATTTT	CASMRGQGNTIYF
TRBV7-2	.	few	TRBJ2-7	TGTGCCAGCAGCACCAGACTGGGTTACGAGCAGTACTTC	CASSTRLGYEQYF
TRBV28	.	.	TRBJ1-1	TGTGCCAGCACAAGGGCCCTTCTAGTACGGGCCACTGAAGCTTTCTTT	CASTRALLVRATEAFF
TRBV7-9	.	.	TRBJ1-4	TGTGCCAGCAGCTTAAATGGACTTAATGAAAAACTGTTTTTT	CASSLNGLNEKLFF
TRBV5-1	.	.	TRBJ2-5	TGCGCCAGCAGCACGGGGTTATGGGAGACCCAGTACTTC	CASSTGLWETQYF
TRBV7-2	.	.	TRBJ2-5	TGTGCCAGCAGCTTAGACCGCGGGACAGAGACCCAGTACTTC	CASSLDRGTETQYF
TRBV28	.	.	TRBJ1-2	TGTGCCAGCACAGACAGCGTTAACTATGGCTACACCTTC	CASTDSVNYGYTF
TRBV6-1	.	.	TRBJ2-7	TGTGCCAGCACTCCGACTAGTGCTACCTACGAGCAGTACTTC	CASTPTSATYEQYF
TRBV19	TRBD1	.	TRBJ2-4	TGTGCCAGTAGTACTATCGACAGGGGGTTCAACATTCAGTACTTC	CASSTIDRGFNIQYF
TRBV6-5	.	.	TRBJ1-1	TGTGCCAGCAGCCTCGGGGGGGTTCACACTGAAGCTTTCTTT	CASSLGGVHTEAFF
TRBV7-8	TRBD1	.	TRBJ2-1	TGTGCCAGCAAAGCCGACAGGGGTCCTTTCAATGAGCAGTTCTTC	CASKADRGPFNEQFF
TRBV18	TRBD2	.	TRBJ2-5	TGTGCCAGCTCAGCGATAGCGGGGAAACCTCAAGAGACCCAGTACTTC	CASSAIAGKPQETQYF
TRBV2	.	.	TRBJ2-7	TGTGCCAGCAACCGGGACGGGGGTTCCTACGAGCAGTACTTC	CASNRDGGSYEQYF
TRBV28	.	.	TRBJ2-7	TGTGCCAGCAGTTCCCAGGGGATCAGCTACGAGCAGTACTTC	CASSSQGISYEQYF
TRBV29-1	TRBD1	once	TRBJ2-1	TGCAGCGCCACACAGGGGTCCAGGGCCGAGCAGTTCTTC	CSATQGSRAEQFF
TRBV6-1	.	.	TRBJ2-7	TGTGCCAGCAATTTCGGCTCGACAGGCTCCTACGAGCAGTACTTC	CASNFGSTGSYEQYF
TRBV28	.	.	TRBJ1-4	TGTGCCAGCAGTTCCCCTCGGGGAGAAAAACTGTTTTTT	CASSSPRGEKLFF
TRBV5-1	.	once	TRBJ2-5	TGCGCCAGCAGCTTGGAGTGGGGGAGAGAGACCCAGTACTTC	CASSLEWGRETQYF
TRBV28	TRBD2	.	TRBJ2-4	TGTGCCACCCGCGGGGGTAGCATTCAGTACTTC	CATRGGSIQYF
TRBV7-9	TRBD1	.	TRBJ1-4	TGTGCCAGCAGCTTAGTTGGACAGGGAGAAAAACTGTTTTTT	CASSLVGQGEKLFF
TRBV6-5	TRBD1	.	TRBJ1-1	TGTGCCAGCAGGACAGGGGGCAGGAACACTGAAGCTTTCTTT	CASRTGGRNTEAFF
TRBV2	TRBD2	.	TRBJ2-1	TGTGCCAGCACCCTAGCGGGAGGTAACTACAATGAGCAGTTCTTC	CASTLAGGNYNEQFF
TRBV5-1	.	.	TRBJ2-1	TGCGCCAGCAGCTTTCCCGCGGCCAATGAGCAGTTCTTC	CASSFPAANEQFF
TRBV6-1	TRBD1	.	TRBJ1-2	TGTGCCACCACCCGGGACAGGGATGGTGGCTACACCTTC	CATTRDRDGGYTF
TRBV7-8	.	.	TRBJ1-5	TGTGCCAGCAGCTTATCGGGATATCAGCCCCAGCATTTT	CASSLSGYQPQHF
TRBV5-1	.	.	TRBJ2-2	TGCGCCAGCAGCTTGGTAGGCAGCCACCACACCGGGGAGCTGTTTTTT	CASSLVGSHHTGELFF
TRBV5-1	.	.	TRBJ2-2	TGCGCCAGCAGCTTGGGGGACCTGAACACCGGGGAGCTGTTTTTT	CASSLGDLNTGELFF
TRBV30	.	.	TRBJ1-4	TGTGCCTGGAGCCCCGGGACAAGGGGTGAAAAACTGTTTTTT	CAWSPGTRGEKLFF
TRBV6-5	TRBD1	few	TRBJ2-5	TGTGCCAGCAGTCGGGACAGCCAAGAGACCCAGTACTTC	CASSRDSQETQYF
TRBV28	.	.	TRBJ2-7	TGTGCCAGCAGTTTACCCCGTGGCAGGGCCTACGAGCAGTACTTC	CASSLPRGRAYEQYF